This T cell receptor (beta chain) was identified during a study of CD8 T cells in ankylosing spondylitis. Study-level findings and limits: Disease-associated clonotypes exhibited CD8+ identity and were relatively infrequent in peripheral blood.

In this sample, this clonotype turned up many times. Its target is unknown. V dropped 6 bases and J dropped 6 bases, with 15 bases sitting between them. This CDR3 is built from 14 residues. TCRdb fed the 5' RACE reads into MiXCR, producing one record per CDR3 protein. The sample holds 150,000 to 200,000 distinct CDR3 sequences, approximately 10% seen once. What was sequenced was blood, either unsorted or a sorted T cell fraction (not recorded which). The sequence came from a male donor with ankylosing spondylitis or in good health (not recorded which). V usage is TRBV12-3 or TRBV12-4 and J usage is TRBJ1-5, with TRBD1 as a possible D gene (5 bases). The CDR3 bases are TGTGCCAGCAGCCCTATGAGGGGAAGTCAGCCCCAGCATTTT. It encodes CASSPMRGSQPQHF.